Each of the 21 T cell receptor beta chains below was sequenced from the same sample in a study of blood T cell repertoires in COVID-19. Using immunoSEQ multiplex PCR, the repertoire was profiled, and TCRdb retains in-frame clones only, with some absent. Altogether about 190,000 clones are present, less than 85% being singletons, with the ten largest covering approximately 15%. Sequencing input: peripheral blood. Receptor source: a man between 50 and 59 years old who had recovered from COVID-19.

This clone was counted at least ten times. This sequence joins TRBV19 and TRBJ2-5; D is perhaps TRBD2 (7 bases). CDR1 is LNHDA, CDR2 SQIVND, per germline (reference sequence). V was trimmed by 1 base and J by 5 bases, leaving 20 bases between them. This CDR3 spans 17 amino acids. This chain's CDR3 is CASSIGPLGGRAETQYF. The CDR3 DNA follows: TGTGCCAGTAGTATAGGGCCCCTGGGGGGGCGTGCGGAGACCCAGTACTTC.

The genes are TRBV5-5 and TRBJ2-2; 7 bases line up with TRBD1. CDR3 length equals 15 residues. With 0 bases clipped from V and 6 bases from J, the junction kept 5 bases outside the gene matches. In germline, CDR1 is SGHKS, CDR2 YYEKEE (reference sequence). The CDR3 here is CASSLDAGGSGELFF. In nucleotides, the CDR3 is TGTGCCAGCAGCTTGGATGCAGGGGGTTCCGGGGAGCTGTTTTTT.

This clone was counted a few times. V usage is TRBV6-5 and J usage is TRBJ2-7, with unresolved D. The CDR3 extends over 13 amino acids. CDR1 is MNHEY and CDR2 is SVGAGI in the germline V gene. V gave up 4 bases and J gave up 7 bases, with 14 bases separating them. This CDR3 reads CASSSGPFGEQYF. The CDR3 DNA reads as TGTGCCAGCAGTTCTGGGCCCTTTGGGGAGCAGTACTTC.

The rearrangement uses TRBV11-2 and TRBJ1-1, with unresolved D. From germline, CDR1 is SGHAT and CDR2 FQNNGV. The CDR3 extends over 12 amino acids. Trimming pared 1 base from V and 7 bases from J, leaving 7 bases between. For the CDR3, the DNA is TGTGCCAGCAGCTTAGCCGGGGATGAAGCTTTCTTT. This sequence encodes CASSLAGDEAFF.

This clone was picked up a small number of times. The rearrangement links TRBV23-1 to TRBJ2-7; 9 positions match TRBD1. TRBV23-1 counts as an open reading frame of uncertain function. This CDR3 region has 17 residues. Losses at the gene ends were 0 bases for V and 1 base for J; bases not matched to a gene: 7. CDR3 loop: CASSQSCSGTGSYEQYF. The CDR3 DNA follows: TGCGCCAGCAGTCAATCGTGTTCCGGGACAGGGTCCTACGAGCAGTACTTC.

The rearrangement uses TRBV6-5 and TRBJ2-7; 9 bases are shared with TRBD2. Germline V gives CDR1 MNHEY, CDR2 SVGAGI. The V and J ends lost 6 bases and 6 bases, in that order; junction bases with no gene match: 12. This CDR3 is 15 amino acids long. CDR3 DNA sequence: TGTGCCAGCAGCCACCGGGTAGCGGGAGACGGCGAGCAGTACTTC. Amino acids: CASSHRVAGDGEQYF.

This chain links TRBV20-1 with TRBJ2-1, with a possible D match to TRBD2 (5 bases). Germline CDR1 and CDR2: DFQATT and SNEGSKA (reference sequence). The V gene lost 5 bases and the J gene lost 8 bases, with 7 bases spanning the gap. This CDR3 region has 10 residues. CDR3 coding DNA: TGCAGTGCTGAGGAGGATGAGCAGTTCTTC. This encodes CSAEEDEQFF.

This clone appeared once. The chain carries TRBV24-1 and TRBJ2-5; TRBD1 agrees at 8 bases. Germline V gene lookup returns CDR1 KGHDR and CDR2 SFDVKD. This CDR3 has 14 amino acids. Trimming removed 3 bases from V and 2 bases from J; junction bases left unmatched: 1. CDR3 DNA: TGTGCCACCAGTGATAACAGGGGGCAAGAGACCCAGTACTTC. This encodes CATSDNRGQETQYF.

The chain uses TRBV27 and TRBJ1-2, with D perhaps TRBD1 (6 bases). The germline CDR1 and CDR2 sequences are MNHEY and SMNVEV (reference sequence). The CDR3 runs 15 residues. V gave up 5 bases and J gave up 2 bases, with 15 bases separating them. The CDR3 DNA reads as TGTGCCAGCAGTGAAGACAGGCAGAGGAACTATGGCTACACCTTC. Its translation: CASSEDRQRNYGYTF.

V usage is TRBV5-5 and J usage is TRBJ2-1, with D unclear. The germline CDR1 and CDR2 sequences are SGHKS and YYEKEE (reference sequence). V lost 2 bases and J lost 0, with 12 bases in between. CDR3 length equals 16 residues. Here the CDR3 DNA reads TGTGCCAGCAGCTTAGAGTTCTCTGTCTCCTACAATGAGCAGTTCTTC. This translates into CASSLEFSVSYNEQFF.

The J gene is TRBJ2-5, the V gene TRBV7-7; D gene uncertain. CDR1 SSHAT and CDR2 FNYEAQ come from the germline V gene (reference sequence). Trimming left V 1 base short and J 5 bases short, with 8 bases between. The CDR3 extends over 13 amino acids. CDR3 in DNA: TGTGCCAGCAGCTTAGTGTTGTATGAGACCCAGTACTTC. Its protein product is CASSLVLYETQYF.

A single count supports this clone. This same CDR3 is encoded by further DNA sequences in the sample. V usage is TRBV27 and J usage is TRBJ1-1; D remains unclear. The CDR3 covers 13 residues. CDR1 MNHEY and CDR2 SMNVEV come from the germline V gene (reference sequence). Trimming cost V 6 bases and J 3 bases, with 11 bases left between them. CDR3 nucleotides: TGTGCCAGCAGGGCGGGGAGAGACACTGAAGCTTTCTTT. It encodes CASRAGRDTEAFF.

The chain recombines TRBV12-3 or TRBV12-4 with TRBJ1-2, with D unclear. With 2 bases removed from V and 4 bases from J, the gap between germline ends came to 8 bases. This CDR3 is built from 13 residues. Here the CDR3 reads CASSLSQFYGYTF. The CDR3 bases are TGTGCCAGCAGTTTATCACAGTTCTATGGCTACACCTTC.

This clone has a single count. The CDR3 coding sequence is TGTGCCAGCAGTTACGGGGTGGAGCGGGACATACTTCAAGAGACCCAGTACTTC. Translation: CASSYGVERDILQETQYF. The V call is TRBV3-1 (or the pseudogene TRBV3-2), the J call TRBJ2-5, with a possible D match to TRBD2 (7 bases). The CDR3 extends over 18 amino acids. CDR1 and CDR2 from the germline V gene are LGHDT and YNNKEL (reference sequence). Trimming took off 6 bases at V and 2 bases at J, with 25 bases between the two ends.

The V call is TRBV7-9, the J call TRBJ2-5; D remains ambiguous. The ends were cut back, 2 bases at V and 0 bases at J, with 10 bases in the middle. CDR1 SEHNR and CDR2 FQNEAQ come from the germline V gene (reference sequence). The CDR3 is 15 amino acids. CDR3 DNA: TGTGCCAGCAGCTTACAGGTAATCTACCAAGAGACCCAGTACTTC. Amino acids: CASSLQVIYQETQYF.

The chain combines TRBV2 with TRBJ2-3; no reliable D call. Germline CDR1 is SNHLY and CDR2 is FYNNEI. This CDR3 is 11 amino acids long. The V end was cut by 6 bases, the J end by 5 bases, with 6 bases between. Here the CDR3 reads CASRLGDTQYF. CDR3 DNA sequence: TGTGCCAGCAGGCTCGGAGATACGCAGTATTTT.

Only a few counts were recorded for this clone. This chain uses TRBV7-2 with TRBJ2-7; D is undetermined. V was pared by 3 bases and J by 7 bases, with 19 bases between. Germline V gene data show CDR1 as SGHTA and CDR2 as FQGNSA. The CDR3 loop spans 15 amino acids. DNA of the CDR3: TGTGCCAGCAGCTTGTTCGGCGGAGAGAGTGGGGAGCAGTACTTC. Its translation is CASSLFGGESGEQYF.

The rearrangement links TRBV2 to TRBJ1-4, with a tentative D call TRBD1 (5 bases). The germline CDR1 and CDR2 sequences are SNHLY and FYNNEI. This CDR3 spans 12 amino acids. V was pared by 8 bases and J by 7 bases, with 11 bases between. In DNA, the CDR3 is TGTGCCAGCCGGCAGGGAGGTGAAAAACTGTTTTTT. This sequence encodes CASRQGGEKLFF.

Here the CDR3 reads CASSKNSGRGEETQYF. DNA of the CDR3: TGTGCCAGCAGCAAGAATAGCGGGAGGGGAGAAGAGACCCAGTACTTC. The chain carries TRBV7-3 and TRBJ2-5, with TRBD2 identical over 11 bases. Germline V lookup: CDR1 SGHTA, CDR2 FQGTGA. The ends lost 5 bases at V and 3 bases at J; junction bases unmatched: 8. The CDR3 covers 16 residues.

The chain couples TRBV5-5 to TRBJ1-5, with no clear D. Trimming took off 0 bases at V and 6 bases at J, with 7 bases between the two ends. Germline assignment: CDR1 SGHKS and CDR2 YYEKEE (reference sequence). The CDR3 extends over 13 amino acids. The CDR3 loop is CASSLVGGQPQHF. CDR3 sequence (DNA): TGTGCCAGCAGCTTGGTTGGAGGTCAGCCCCAGCATTTT.

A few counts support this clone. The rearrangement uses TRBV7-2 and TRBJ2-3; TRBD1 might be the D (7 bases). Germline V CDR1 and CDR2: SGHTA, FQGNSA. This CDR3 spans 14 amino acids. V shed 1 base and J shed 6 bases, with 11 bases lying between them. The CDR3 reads CASSLGPGGDTQYF. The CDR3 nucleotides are TGTGCCAGCAGCTTAGGTCCAGGGGGGGATACGCAGTATTTT.